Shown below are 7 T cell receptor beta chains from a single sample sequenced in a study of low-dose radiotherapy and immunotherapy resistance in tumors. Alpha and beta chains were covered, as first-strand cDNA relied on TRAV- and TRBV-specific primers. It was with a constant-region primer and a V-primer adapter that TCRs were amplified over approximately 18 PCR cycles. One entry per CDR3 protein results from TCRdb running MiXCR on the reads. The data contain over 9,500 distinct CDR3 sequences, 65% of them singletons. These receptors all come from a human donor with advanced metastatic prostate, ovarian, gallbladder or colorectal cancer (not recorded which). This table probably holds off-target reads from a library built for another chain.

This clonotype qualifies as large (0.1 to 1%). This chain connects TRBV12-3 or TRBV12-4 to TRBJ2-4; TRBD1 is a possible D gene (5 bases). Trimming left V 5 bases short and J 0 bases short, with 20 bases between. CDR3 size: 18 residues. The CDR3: CASSDRRVPTGAKNIQYF. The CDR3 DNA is TGTGCCAGCAGTGACAGACGGGTGCCGACTGGAGCCAAAAACATTCAGTACTTC.

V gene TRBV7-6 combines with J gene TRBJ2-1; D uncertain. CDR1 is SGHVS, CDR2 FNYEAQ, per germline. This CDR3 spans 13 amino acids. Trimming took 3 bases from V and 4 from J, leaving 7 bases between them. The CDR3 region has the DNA TGTGCCAGCAGCTTGGCCAGTTACAATGAGCAGTTCTTC. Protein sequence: CASSLASYNEQFF.

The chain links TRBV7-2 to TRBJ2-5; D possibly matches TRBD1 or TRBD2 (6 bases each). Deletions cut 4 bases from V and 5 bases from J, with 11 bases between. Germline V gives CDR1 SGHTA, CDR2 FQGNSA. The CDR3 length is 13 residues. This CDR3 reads CASSSQGGETQYF. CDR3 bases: TGTGCCAGCAGCTCCCAAGGGGGGGAGACCCAGTACTTC.

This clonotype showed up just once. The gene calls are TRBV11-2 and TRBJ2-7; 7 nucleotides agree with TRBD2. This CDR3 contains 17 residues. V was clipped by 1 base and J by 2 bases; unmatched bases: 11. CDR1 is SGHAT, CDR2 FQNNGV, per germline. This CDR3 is CASSLVRTRENPYEQYF. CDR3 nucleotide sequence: TGTGCCAGCAGCTTAGTGCGGACTAGGGAGAACCCCTACGAGCAGTACTTC.

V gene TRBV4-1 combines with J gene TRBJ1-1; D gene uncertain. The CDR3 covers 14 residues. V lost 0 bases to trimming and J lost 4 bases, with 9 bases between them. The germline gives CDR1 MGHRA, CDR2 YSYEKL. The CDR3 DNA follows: TGCGCCAGCAGCCAAGATCCCCTGGGCACTGAAGCTTTCTTT. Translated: CASSQDPLGTEAFF.

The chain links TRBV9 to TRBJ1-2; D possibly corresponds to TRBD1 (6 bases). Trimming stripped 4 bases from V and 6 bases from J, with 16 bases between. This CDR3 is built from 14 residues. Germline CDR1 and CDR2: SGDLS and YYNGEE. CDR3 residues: CASSFEEGGNGYTF. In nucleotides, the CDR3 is TGTGCCAGCAGCTTTGAGGAAGGGGGTAATGGCTACACCTTC.

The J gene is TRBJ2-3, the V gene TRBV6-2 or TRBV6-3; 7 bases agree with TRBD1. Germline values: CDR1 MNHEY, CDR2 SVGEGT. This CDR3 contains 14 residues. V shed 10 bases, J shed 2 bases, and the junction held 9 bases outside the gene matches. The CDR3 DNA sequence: TGTGCCACCCAGGGGACAGTTCTCACAGATACGCAGTATTTT. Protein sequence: CATQGTVLTDTQYF.